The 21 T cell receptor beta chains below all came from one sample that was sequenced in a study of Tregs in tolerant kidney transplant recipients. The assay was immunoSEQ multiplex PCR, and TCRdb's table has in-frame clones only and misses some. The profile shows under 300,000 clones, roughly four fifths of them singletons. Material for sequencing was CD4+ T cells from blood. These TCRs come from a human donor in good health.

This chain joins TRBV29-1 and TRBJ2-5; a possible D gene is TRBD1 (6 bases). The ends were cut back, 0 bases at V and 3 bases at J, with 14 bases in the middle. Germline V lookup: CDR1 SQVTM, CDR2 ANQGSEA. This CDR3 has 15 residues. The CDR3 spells CSVEDQHRVKETQYF. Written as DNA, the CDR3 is TGCAGCGTTGAAGATCAGCACAGGGTTAAAGAGACCCAGTACTTC.

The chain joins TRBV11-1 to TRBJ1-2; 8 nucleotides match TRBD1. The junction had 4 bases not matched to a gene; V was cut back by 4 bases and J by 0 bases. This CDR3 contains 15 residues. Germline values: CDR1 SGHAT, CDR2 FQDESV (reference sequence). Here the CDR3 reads CASSSNRGSNYGYTF. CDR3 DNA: TGTGCCAGCAGCTCCAACAGGGGGTCTAACTATGGCTACACCTTC.

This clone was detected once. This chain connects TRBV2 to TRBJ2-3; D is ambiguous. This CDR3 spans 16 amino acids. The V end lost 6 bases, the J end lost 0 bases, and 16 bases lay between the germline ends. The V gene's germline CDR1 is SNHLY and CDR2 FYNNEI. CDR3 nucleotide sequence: TGTGCCAGCAGGGGTATCCGGGCTTCTAGCACAGATACGCAGTATTTT. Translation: CASRGIRASSTDTQYF.

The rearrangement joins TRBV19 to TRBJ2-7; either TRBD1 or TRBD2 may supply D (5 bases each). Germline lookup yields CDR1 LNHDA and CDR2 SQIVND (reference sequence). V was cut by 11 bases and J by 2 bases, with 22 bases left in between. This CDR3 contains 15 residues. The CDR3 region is CAASPMGVGTYEQYF. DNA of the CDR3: TGTGCCGCAAGTCCAATGGGGGTAGGAACCTACGAGCAGTACTTC.

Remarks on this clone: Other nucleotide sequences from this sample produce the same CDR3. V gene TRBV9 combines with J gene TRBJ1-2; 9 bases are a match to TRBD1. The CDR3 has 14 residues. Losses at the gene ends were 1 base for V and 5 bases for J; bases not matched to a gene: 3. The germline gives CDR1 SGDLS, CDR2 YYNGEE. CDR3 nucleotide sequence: TGTGCCAGCAGCGTAACCGACAGGGGGTATGGCTACACCTTC. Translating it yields CASSVTDRGYGYTF. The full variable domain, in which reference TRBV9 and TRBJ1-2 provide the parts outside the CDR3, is DSGVTQTPKHLITATGQRVTLRCSPRSGDLSVYWYQQSLDQGLQFLIQYYNGEERAKGNILERFSAQQFPDLHSELNLSSLELGDSALYFCASSVTDRGYGYTFGSGTRLTVV.

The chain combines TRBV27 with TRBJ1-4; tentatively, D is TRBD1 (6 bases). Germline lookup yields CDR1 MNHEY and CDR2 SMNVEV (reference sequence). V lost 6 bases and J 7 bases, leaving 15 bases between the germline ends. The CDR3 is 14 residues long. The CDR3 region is CASSYAGASEKLFF. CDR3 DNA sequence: TGTGCCAGCAGCTACGCGGGGGCCTCTGAAAAACTGTTTTTT.

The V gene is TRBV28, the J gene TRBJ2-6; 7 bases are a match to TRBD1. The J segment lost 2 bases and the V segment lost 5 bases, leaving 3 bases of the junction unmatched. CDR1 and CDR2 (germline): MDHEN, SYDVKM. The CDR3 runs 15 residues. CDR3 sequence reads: CASSLQGAGANVLTF. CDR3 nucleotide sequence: TGTGCCAGCAGTCTCCAGGGGGCTGGGGCCAACGTCCTGACTTTC.

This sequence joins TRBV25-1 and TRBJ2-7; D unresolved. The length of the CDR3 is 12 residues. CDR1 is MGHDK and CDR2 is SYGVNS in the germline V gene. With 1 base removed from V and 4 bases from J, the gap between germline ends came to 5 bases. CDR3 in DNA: TGTGCCAGCAGTGAATCCCCTTACGAGCAGTACTTC. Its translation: CASSESPYEQYF.

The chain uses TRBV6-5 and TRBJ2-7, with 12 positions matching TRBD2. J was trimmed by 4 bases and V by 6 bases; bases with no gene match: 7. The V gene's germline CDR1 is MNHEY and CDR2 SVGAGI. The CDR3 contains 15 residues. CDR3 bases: TGTGCCAGCAGGCGTGGGACTAGCGGGTTTTACGAGCAGTACTTC. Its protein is CASRRGTSGFYEQYF.

The CDR3 loop is CASTGQSYEQYF. CDR3 sequence (DNA): TGTGCCAGCACTGGACAGAGCTACGAGCAGTACTTC. The chain uses TRBV2 and TRBJ2-5, with D possibly being TRBD1 (6 bases). The last part of the DNA fits TRBJ2-7 better; the J call may be wrong. Germline V gene lookup returns CDR1 SNHLY and CDR2 FYNNEI. The CDR3 is 12 amino acids.

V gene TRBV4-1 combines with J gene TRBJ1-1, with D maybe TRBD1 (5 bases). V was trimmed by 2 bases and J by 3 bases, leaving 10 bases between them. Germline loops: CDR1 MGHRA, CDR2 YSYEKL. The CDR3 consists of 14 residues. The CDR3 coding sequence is TGCGCCAGCAGCCAATCCCCGGGGCACACTGAAGCTTTCTTT. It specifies CASSQSPGHTEAFF.

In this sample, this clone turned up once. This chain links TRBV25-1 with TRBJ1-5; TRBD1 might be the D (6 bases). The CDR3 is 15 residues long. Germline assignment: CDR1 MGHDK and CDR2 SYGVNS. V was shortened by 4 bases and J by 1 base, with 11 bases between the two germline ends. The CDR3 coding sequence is TGTGCCAGCAGTGGCAGGGGTTTAAGCAATCAGCCCCAGCATTTT. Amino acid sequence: CASSGRGLSNQPQHF.

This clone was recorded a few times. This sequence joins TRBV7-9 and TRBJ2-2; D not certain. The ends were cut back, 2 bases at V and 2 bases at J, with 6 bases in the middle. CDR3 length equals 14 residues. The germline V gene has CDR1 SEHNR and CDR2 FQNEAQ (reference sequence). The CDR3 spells CASSLSTNTGELFF. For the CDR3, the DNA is TGTGCCAGCAGCTTAAGCACCAACACCGGGGAGCTGTTTTTT.

CDR3 nucleotide sequence: TGCGCCAGCAGCTTGGAAGCGGCTGGAGGTGGAAACACCATATATTTT. Its protein is CASSLEAAGGGNTIYF. The chain couples TRBV5-1 to TRBJ1-3; D gene ambiguous. V shed 0 bases and J shed 3 bases, with 13 bases lying between them. The CDR3 contains 16 residues. In germline, CDR1 is SGHRS, CDR2 YFSETQ.

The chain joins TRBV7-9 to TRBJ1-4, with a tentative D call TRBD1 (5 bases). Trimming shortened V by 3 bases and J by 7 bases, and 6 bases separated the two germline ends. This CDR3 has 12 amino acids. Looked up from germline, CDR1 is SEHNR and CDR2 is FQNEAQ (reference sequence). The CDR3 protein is CASSLDTEKLFF. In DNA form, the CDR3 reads TGTGCCAGCAGCTTGGACACTGAAAAACTGTTTTTT.

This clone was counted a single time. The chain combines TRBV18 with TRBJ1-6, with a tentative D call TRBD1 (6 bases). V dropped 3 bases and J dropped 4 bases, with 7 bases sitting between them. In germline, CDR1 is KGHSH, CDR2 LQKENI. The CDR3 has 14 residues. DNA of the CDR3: TGTGCCAGCTCACCCACAGGGTATAATTCACCCCTCCACTTT. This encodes CASSPTGYNSPLHF.

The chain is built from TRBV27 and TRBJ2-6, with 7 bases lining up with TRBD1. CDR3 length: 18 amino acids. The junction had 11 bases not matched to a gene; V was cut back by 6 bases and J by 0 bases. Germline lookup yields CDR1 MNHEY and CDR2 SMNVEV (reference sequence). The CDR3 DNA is TGTGCCAGCAGATTCTCCCGGACAGGACCCTCTGGGGCCAACGTCCTGACTTTC. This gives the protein CASRFSRTGPSGANVLTF.

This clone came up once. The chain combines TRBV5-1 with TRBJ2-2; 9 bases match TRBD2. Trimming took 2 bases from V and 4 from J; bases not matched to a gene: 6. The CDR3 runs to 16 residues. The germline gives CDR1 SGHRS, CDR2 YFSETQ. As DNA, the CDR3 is TGCGCCAGCAGCTTAGGGGCTAGCGGGGTCACCGGGGAGCTGTTTTTT. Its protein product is CASSLGASGVTGELFF.

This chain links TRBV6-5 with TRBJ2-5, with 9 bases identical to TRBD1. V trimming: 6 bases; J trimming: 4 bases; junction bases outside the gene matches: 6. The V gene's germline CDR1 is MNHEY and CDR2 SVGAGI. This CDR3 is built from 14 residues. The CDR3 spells CASRKQGAGETQYF. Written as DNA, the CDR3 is TGTGCCAGCAGGAAACAGGGGGCAGGAGAGACCCAGTACTTC.

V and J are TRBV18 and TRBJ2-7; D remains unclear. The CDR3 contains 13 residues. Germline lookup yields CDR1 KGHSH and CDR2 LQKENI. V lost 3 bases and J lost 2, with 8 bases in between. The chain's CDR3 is CASSPGSPYEQYF. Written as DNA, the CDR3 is TGTGCCAGCTCACCGGGTTCCCCCTACGAGCAGTACTTC.

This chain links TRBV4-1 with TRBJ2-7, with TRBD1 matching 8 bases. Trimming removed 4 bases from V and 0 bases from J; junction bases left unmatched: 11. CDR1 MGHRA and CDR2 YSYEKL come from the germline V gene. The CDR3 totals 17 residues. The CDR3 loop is CASSPLPQGAISYEQYF. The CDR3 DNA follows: TGCGCCAGCAGCCCCCTTCCGCAGGGGGCCATCTCCTACGAGCAGTACTTC.